This T cell receptor beta chain derives from a study of T-cell reconstitution after alpha-beta-depleted transplantation in children. In germline, CDR1 is LGHDT, CDR2 YNNKEL (reference sequence). This CDR3 spans 17 amino acids. Losses at the gene ends were 10 bases for V and 2 bases for J; bases not matched to a gene: 17. A library of TCRbeta sequences, prepared with unique molecular identifiers, was generated. TCRdb processed the PCR reads anew with MiXCR; each CDR3 protein has one entry. The data hold under 140,000 distinct CDR3 sequences, with about 9.4% observed a single time. This clonotype was detected a few times.

The clonotype comes from a human donor who donated a stem cell graft to a child with acute lymphoblastic leukemia. The sample here was PBMCs from the stem cell graft donor, taken from the stem cell graft. This chain uses TRBV3-1 with TRBJ2-5; 9 positions agree with TRBD2. CDR3 loop: CATCPPGISGSQETQYF. The CDR3 nucleotides read TGTGCCACCTGCCCCCCCGGTATTAGCGGGAGTCAAGAGACCCAGTACTTC.